This T cell receptor beta chain was sequenced for a study of T cell responses to AZD1222 COVID-19 vaccine. This table comes from immunoSEQ multiplex PCR, and its TCRdb copy is limited to in-frame clones, with some not included. The sample carries some 250,000 clones, 90% to 95% recorded once. The CDR3 extends over 16 amino acids. Germline CDR1 and CDR2: SGDLS and YYNGEE. The V and J ends lost 4 bases and 1 base respectively, with 17 bases between them. This receptor was taken from an adult who received the AZD1222 COVID-19 vaccine. The source was peripheral blood, collected 28 days after the second AZD1222 dose. The J gene is TRBJ2-5, the V gene TRBV9; D might be TRBD2 (5 bases). CDR3 nucleotide sequence: TGTGCCAGCAGCCCTCGGGGTAAGGCTATCCAAGAGACCCAGTACTTC. Translated: CASSPRGKAIQETQYF.